The 24 T cell receptor beta chains reported below all come from one sample, sequenced in a study of sequential checkpoint blockade in melanoma. Method: immunoSEQ multiplex PCR; TCRdb's copy keeps in-frame clones and lacks some. Of about 5,000 clones listed, about 30% are singletons. Sample treatment: randomized to nivolumab then ipilimumab (arm A) or the reverse (arm B). Source: tumor tissue (inferred from file names), taken from a patient given nivolumab and ipilimumab in sequence. The receptors come from a human donor with melanoma.

This clone was detected a few times. The chain joins TRBV30 to TRBJ1-1; unclear D gene. V was shortened by 0 bases and J by 4 bases, with 9 bases between the two germline ends. The CDR3 loop spans 13 amino acids. CDR1 and CDR2 (germline): GTSNPN, SVGIG (reference sequence). In nucleotides, the CDR3 is TGTGCCTGGAGTGTGGGCCAGCTCACTGAAGCTTTCTTT. This translates into CAWSVGQLTEAFF.

This sequence joins TRBV29-1 and TRBJ2-5; either TRBD1 or TRBD2 may fit D (5 bases each). CDR3 size: 12 residues. Trimming removed 4 bases from V and 5 bases from J, with 11 bases in between. Germline V gives CDR1 SQVTM, CDR2 ANQGSEA. The CDR3 loop reads CSVVGVMETQYF. CDR3 sequence (DNA): TGCAGCGTTGTGGGGGTCATGGAGACCCAGTACTTC. The full variable domain, in which reference TRBV29-1 and TRBJ2-5 provide the parts outside the CDR3, is SAVISQKPSRDICQRGTSLTIQCQVDSQVTMMFWYRQQPGQSLTLIATANQGSEATYESGFVIDKFPISRPNLTFSTLTVSNMSPEDSSIYLCSVVGVMETQYFGPGTRLLVL.

J is TRBJ2-3 and V is TRBV5-1, with a tentative D call TRBD1 (5 bases). The CDR3 sequence is 17 residues long. Trimming stripped 3 bases from V and 3 bases from J, with 20 bases between. Germline CDR1 is SGHRS and CDR2 is YFSETQ. As DNA, the CDR3 is TGCGCCAGCAGCTCGTTCTTAGAGGTTCAGGGTACAGATACGCAGTATTTT. It codes for CASSSFLEVQGTDTQYF.

This clone rates as medium-sized. The rearrangement joins TRBV28 to TRBJ1-5; 8 bases match TRBD1. V lost 4 bases and J lost 4; bases outside the gene matches: 3. The CDR3 loop spans 14 amino acids. Per the germline V gene, CDR1 is MDHEN and CDR2 is SYDVKM. The CDR3 loop reads CASSWDRRNQPQHF. The DNA of the CDR3 is TGTGCCAGCAGTTGGGACAGGAGAAATCAGCCCCAGCATTTT.

This clone was seen many times. This chain uses TRBV11-3 with TRBJ1-4; maybe TRBD1 (6 bases). This CDR3 spans 14 amino acids. CDR1 is SGHNT and CDR2 is YENEEA in the germline V gene. Trimming left V 2 bases short and J 5 bases short, with 9 bases between. The CDR3 sequence is CASSLRTVNEKLFF. CDR3 sequence (DNA): TGTGCCAGCAGCTTACGGACAGTAAATGAAAAACTGTTTTTT.

V gene TRBV18 combines with J gene TRBJ1-4; possibly TRBD1 for D (6 bases). The CDR3 has 16 amino acids. The V gene lost 4 bases and the J gene lost 1 base, with 13 bases spanning the gap. Germline loops: CDR1 KGHSH, CDR2 LQKENI. CDR3 protein: CASSRYIQGTNEKLFF. In nucleotides, the CDR3 is TGTGCCAGCTCACGTTATATACAGGGAACTAATGAAAAACTGTTTTTT.

At least ten counts were recorded for this clone. The V and J genes are TRBV9 and TRBJ1-1, with D uncertain. V lost 0 bases to trimming and J lost 6 bases, with 12 bases between them. There are 14 residues in the CDR3. Germline V CDR1 and CDR2: SGDLS, YYNGEE. CDR3 amino acids: CASSVAWEQSEAFF. The CDR3, as DNA: TGTGCCAGCAGCGTAGCTTGGGAACAGTCTGAAGCTTTCTTT.

This clone was recorded many times. The chain joins TRBV11-3 to TRBJ2-7, with 8 bases matching TRBD2. V gave up 2 bases and J gave up 5 bases; unmatched junction bases: 11. Germline V lookup: CDR1 SGHNT, CDR2 YENEEA. This CDR3 spans 16 amino acids. The CDR3 loop reads CASSLNRASGLHEQYF. The DNA of the CDR3 is TGTGCCAGCAGCTTAAACAGGGCTAGCGGGTTGCACGAGCAGTACTTC.

The chain carries TRBV5-1 and TRBJ1-1; D is unclear. Germline-derived CDR1 and CDR2 are SGHRS and YFSETQ. This CDR3 contains 15 residues. V shed 0 bases and J shed 4 bases, with 13 bases lying between them. CDR3 nucleotides: TGCGCCAGCAGCTTGGATGGTCCCGGGTCCACTGAAGCTTTCTTT. The encoded protein is CASSLDGPGSTEAFF. The variable domain in full, completed from reference TRBV5-1 and TRBJ1-1, reads KAGVTQTPRYLIKTRGQQVTLSCSPISGHRSVSWYQQTPGQGLQFLFEYFSETQRNKGNFPGRFSGRQFSNSRSEMNVSTLELGDSALYLCASSLDGPGSTEAFFGQGTRLTVV.

The rearrangement uses TRBV5-1 and TRBJ2-1; no reliable D call. V gave up 5 bases and J gave up 7 bases, with 28 bases separating them. CDR3 size: 18 residues. Germline values: CDR1 SGHRS, CDR2 YFSETQ. The CDR3 DNA sequence: TGCGCCAGCAGACCCGCTTCCGCGGCCTCCTGGGTATATAATGAGCAGTTCTTC. Translating it yields CASRPASAASWVYNEQFF.

This clone has a count of ten or more. The V and J genes are TRBV5-3 and TRBJ1-5, with 7 bases matching TRBD1. TRBV5-3 is classed as an ORF, of uncertain function. Germline trimming cut 1 base from V and 4 bases from J; bases unmatched to any gene: 5. This CDR3 region has 15 residues. The CDR3 is CARSLQGEENQPQHF. The CDR3 coding sequence is TGTGCCAGAAGCTTGCAGGGGGAGGAGAATCAGCCCCAGCATTTT.

In this sample, this clone turned up a few times. This chain connects TRBV6-8 to TRBJ2-1; D might be TRBD2 (6 bases). This CDR3 spans 13 amino acids. V was pared by 2 bases and J by 11 bases, with 13 bases between. CDR1 and CDR2 from the germline V gene are MNHGY and SAAAGT. In DNA, the CDR3 is TGTGCCAGCAGTTACGGGTCTGGCGGGAAGCAGTTCTTC. This gives the protein CASSYGSGGKQFF.

This clone was counted between two and nine times. This chain joins TRBV7-7 and TRBJ2-1; TRBD2 agrees at 9 bases. CDR3 length equals 15 residues. From germline, CDR1 is SSHAT and CDR2 FNYEAQ (reference sequence). V gave up 3 bases and J gave up 6 bases; unmatched junction bases: 6. CDR3 sequence (DNA): TGTGCCAGCAGCTTGGTGCAGCGGGAGGTCAATGAGCAGTTCTTC. Its protein is CASSLVQREVNEQFF.

This clone was observed a handful of times. The chain recombines TRBV6-8 with TRBJ2-5; TRBD2 aligns across 7 bases. This CDR3 is 16 amino acids long. CDR1 is MNHGY, CDR2 SAAAGT, per germline. The J segment lost 8 bases and the V segment lost 6 bases, leaving 18 bases of the junction unmatched. The CDR3 region has the DNA TGTGCCAGCAGCCCAACCTGGGGGGGTATGGGAGCAACCCAGTACTTC. Amino acids: CASSPTWGGMGATQYF.

The chain has TRBV29-1 and TRBJ2-2; 7 bases are shared with TRBD1. Germline-derived CDR1 and CDR2 are SQVTM and ANQGSEA. J gave up 5 bases and V 4 bases, and 4 bases lay outside the gene matches. The CDR3 is 13 amino acids. As DNA, the CDR3 is TGCAGCGTTGGACAGGGTTGGACCGGGGAGCTGTTTTTT. The encoded protein is CSVGQGWTGELFF.

This clone was recorded a few times. The chain links TRBV6-8 to TRBJ2-1; TRBD2 matches 9 bases. Per the germline V gene, CDR1 is MNHGY and CDR2 is SAAAGT. The CDR3 contains 13 residues. With V trimmed by 10 bases and J by 8 bases, 9 bases remained unmatched. CDR3 bases: TGTGCCATCAGGGCTGGCGGGAGGGATGAGCAGTTCTTC. Protein sequence: CAIRAGGRDEQFF.

The chain is built from TRBV6-8 and TRBJ2-7; D call uncertain. V was clipped by 6 bases and J by 4 bases, with 13 bases between them. This CDR3 is built from 13 residues. Germline CDR1 and CDR2: MNHGY and SAAAGT. The CDR3 protein is CASSTTWGYEQYF. The CDR3, as DNA: TGTGCCAGCAGCACGACGTGGGGTTACGAGCAGTACTTC.

The J gene is TRBJ1-1, the V gene TRBV10-2; 9 nucleotides align to TRBD1. Germline V gene lookup returns CDR1 WSHSY and CDR2 SAAADI. CDR3 length: 15 residues. V lost 3 bases to trimming and J lost 6 bases; unmatched junction nucleotides: 8. CDR3 loop: CASSDLGQGTSEAFF. CDR3 DNA sequence: TGCGCCAGCAGTGACCTCGGACAGGGGACGTCTGAAGCTTTCTTT.

This clone has only a few counts. This chain joins TRBV11-3 and TRBJ2-2; TRBD2 matches at 8 bases. Germline V gene sequence: CDR1 SGHNT, CDR2 YENEEA. The CDR3 length is 16 residues. J gave up 5 bases and V 3 bases, and 8 bases lay outside the gene matches. The CDR3 bases are TGTGCCAGCAGCTTTTGGGTAGCGGGACATACCGGGGAGCTGTTTTTT. Translating gives CASSFWVAGHTGELFF.

This clone has just a few counts. V usage is TRBV9 and J usage is TRBJ2-7, with no clear D. V was shortened by 4 bases and J by 0 bases, with 11 bases between the two germline ends. The CDR3 has 14 residues. Per germline, CDR1 SGDLS and CDR2 YYNGEE. CDR3 DNA sequence: TGTGCCAGCAGCCCATCGGGTAGCTCCTACGAGCAGTACTTC. Its protein is CASSPSGSSYEQYF.

This clone is labeled as large. This chain connects TRBV5-1 to TRBJ2-3; D gene ambiguous. Germline V gives CDR1 SGHRS, CDR2 YFSETQ. Deletions cut 3 bases from V and 3 bases from J, with 14 bases between. CDR3 length equals 15 residues. As DNA, the CDR3 is TGCGCCAGCAGCTCGAATAACTGGGGAACAGATACGCAGTATTTT. It codes for CASSSNNWGTDTQYF.

The chain recombines TRBV19 with TRBJ2-1; TRBD2 matches 9 bases. The CDR3 is made up of 17 amino acids. The trim removed 2 bases at V and 5 bases at J, leaving 10 bases unmatched. Germline values: CDR1 LNHDA, CDR2 SQIVND (reference sequence). The DNA of the CDR3 is TGTGCCAGTAGTATACCTCTGGGTAGCGGGAGCCACAATGAGCAGTTCTTC. Translating it yields CASSIPLGSGSHNEQFF.

This clone is classed as medium-sized. CDR3 region: CASSFRWPGSTYNEQFF. The DNA of the CDR3 is TGTGCCAGCAGCTTTCGATGGCCAGGGAGTACTTACAATGAGCAGTTCTTC. The genes are TRBV11-3 and TRBJ2-1; D tentatively reads TRBD1 or TRBD2 (5 bases each). Trimming shortened V by 3 bases and J by 4 bases, and 19 bases separated the two germline ends. Germline V gives CDR1 SGHNT, CDR2 YENEEA. The CDR3 runs 17 residues.

In its sample, this clone is medium-sized. The chain uses TRBV11-3 and TRBJ1-1; TRBD1 matches at 8 bases. J lost 7 bases, V lost 3 bases, and 7 bases had no gene match. The V gene's germline CDR1 is SGHNT and CDR2 YENEEA. The CDR3 contains 14 residues. CDR3 sequence (DNA): TGTGCCAGCAGCTTGGAGGGACAGGCGATTGAAGCTTTCTTT. The encoded protein is CASSLEGQAIEAFF. Full variable domain (remainder filled in from reference TRBV11-3 and TRBJ1-1): EAGVVQSPRYKIIEKKQPVAFWCNPISGHNTLYWYLQNLGQGPELLIRYENEEAVDDSQLPKDRFSAERLKGVDSTLKIQPAELGDSAVYLCASSLEGQAIEAFFGQGTRLTVV.